The 20 T cell receptor beta chains given below trace back to one sample, sequenced in a study of cytomegalovirus exposure and HLA in healthy donors (dated by TCRdb to the late 2010s). The library was obtained by the immunoSEQ multiplex PCR assay. For the multiplex PCR, a mixture combining 60 forward primers for TCR Vbeta segments and 13 reverse primers for TCR Jbeta segments was used. TCRdb mirrors the immuneACCESS table, restricted to in-frame sequences. Some clones are absent from its copies; in checked studies, under half trace to an unresolved V gene, and the reason for the others is unknown. This sample holds about 170,000 clones; around 85% were observed only once. Clones ranked in the top ten supply 1% of the sample. The sequencing sample was made of PBMCs. The receptors stem from a boy aged 2-15 years in good health and CMV-seronegative.

The chain carries TRBV7-8 and TRBJ2-7; TRBD2 matches 7 bases. Per the germline V gene, CDR1 is SGHVS and CDR2 is FQNEAQ. V shed 2 bases, J shed 3 bases, and the junction held 7 bases outside the gene matches. The CDR3 sequence is 15 residues long. The DNA of the CDR3 is TGTGCCAGCAGCTTAATGGGGGGGGGTGGCTACGAGCAGTACTTC. This gives the protein CASSLMGGGGYEQYF.

The rearrangement uses TRBV2 and TRBJ2-7; D might be TRBD2 (6 bases). There are 13 residues in the CDR3. The V end lost 11 bases, the J end lost 2 bases, and 16 bases lay between the germline ends. CDR1 and CDR2 (germline): SNHLY, FYNNEI. CDR3 residues: CAVEGPDTYEQYV. The DNA of the CDR3 is TGTGCCGTGGAGGGCCCAGATACCTACGAGCAGTACGTC.

The genes are TRBV18 and TRBJ1-3; tentative D call: TRBD1 (5 bases). CDR1 KGHSH and CDR2 LQKENI come from the germline V gene. The CDR3 totals 13 residues. Trimming removed 10 bases at V and 0 bases at J, with 10 bases between. The CDR3: CATGQNSGNTIYF. The CDR3 nucleotides are TGTGCCACCGGACAAAACTCTGGAAACACCATATATTTT.

J is TRBJ2-5 and V is TRBV5-6; the D is unclear. With 3 bases removed from V and 5 bases from J, the gap between germline ends came to 5 bases. The CDR3 has 11 amino acids. Germline-derived CDR1 and CDR2 are SGHDT and YYEEEE. The CDR3: CASSSDETQYF. The CDR3 nucleotides are TGTGCCAGCAGCTCAGATGAGACCCAGTACTTC.

This clone was seen only a few times. V usage is TRBV10-3 and J usage is TRBJ2-7; 8 bases agree with TRBD1. CDR1 is ENHRY, CDR2 SYGVKD, per germline. V lost 1 base and J lost 0; bases outside the gene matches: 2. This CDR3 spans 15 amino acids. In nucleotides, the CDR3 is TGTGCCATCAGTGAGTTTCAGGGGGCCTCCTACGAGCAGTACTTC. Its protein product is CAISEFQGASYEQYF.

This sequence joins TRBV6-5 and TRBJ1-6; D is ambiguous. Germline values: CDR1 MNHEY, CDR2 SVGAGI. Trimming left V 5 bases short and J 13 bases short, with 9 bases between. The CDR3 extends over 11 amino acids. The CDR3 nucleotides read TGTGCCAGCAGTAACGCGGGGCCCCTCCACTTT. Amino acids: CASSNAGPLHF.

The table lists this clone with a count of one. The chain couples TRBV5-4 to TRBJ2-3; TRBD2 matches at 8 bases. This CDR3 is 16 amino acids long. The ends lost 4 bases at V and 0 bases at J; junction bases unmatched: 7. In germline, CDR1 is SGHNT, CDR2 YYREEE (reference sequence). CDR3 nucleotide sequence: TGTGCCAGCAGCATCCCAAGCGGGAGAAGCACAGATACGCAGTATTTT. It yields the protein CASSIPSGRSTDTQYF.

The chain carries TRBV2 and TRBJ2-1, with 10 nucleotides matching TRBD2. With 1 base clipped from V and 5 bases from J, the junction kept 8 bases outside the gene matches. The CDR3 contains 17 residues. Germline V gene sequence: CDR1 SNHLY, CDR2 FYNNEI. CDR3 DNA: TGTGCCAGCAGTGAAGAGCGTCGTGGGACTAGCGACAATGAGCAGTTCTTC. Translating it yields CASSEERRGTSDNEQFF. Filled out from reference TRBV2 and TRBJ2-1, the complete variable domain reads EPEVTQTPSHQVTQMGQEVILRCVPISNHLYFYWYRQILGQKVEFLVSFYNNEISEKSEIFDDQFSVERPDGSNFTLKIRSTKLEDSAMYFCASSEERRGTSDNEQFFGPGTRLTVL.

The rearrangement joins TRBV5-6 to TRBJ2-7; 10 nucleotides match TRBD2. CDR1 SGHDT and CDR2 YYEEEE come from the germline V gene. The length of the CDR3 is 19 residues. Unmatched junction bases numbered 16, after V lost 0 bases and J lost 4 bases. The CDR3 sequence: CASSLATGVPAGGPYEQYF. The CDR3, as DNA: TGTGCCAGCAGCTTGGCCACAGGGGTACCAGCGGGAGGGCCATACGAGCAGTACTTC.

V gene TRBV7-8 combines with J gene TRBJ1-1; no firm D call. Germline V CDR1 and CDR2: SGHVS, FQNEAQ. The CDR3 is made up of 14 amino acids. Trimming took 3 bases from V and 1 from J, leaving 9 bases between them. The CDR3 coding sequence is TGTGCCAGCAGCTTGTTTGGCGGGAACACTGAAGCTTTCTTT. It codes for CASSLFGGNTEAFF.

The J gene is TRBJ2-7, the V gene TRBV5-1; the D gene is possibly TRBD1 (5 bases). Germline V gene lookup returns CDR1 SGHRS and CDR2 YFSETQ. Trimming shortened V by 0 bases and J by 3 bases, and 7 bases separated the two germline ends. CDR3 length: 13 amino acids. The CDR3 reads CASSLGQSYEQYV. CDR3 coding DNA: TGCGCCAGCAGCTTGGGACAGAGCTACGAGCAGTACGTC.

This chain uses TRBV28 with TRBJ1-5, with TRBD1 matching over 8 bases. This CDR3 comprises 15 residues. Germline-derived CDR1 and CDR2 are MDHEN and SYDVKM. The V and J ends lost 6 bases and 3 bases, in that order; junction bases with no gene match: 7. The DNA for the CDR3 is TGTGCCAGCAGCCCAGGGGACAGGTACAATCAGCCCCAGCATTTT. As protein: CASSPGDRYNQPQHF.

With respect to this clone: Germline and junction disagree at one end, which may indicate a read error. The V and J genes are TRBV7-7 and TRBJ2-2; TRBD2 matches 11 bases. The CDR3 totals 17 residues. CDR1 is SSHAT and CDR2 is FNYEAQ in the germline V gene (reference sequence). CDR3 region: CASSSPGLAANTGELFF. The CDR3 DNA sequence: TGTGCTAGCAGCTCACCGGGACTAGCGGCCAACACCGGGGAGCTGTTTTTT.

The gene calls are TRBV4-1 and TRBJ2-5, with 7 bases matching TRBD2. Looked up from germline, CDR1 is MGHRA and CDR2 is YSYEKL. The CDR3 spans 17 residues. Germline trimming cut 3 bases from V and 2 bases from J; bases unmatched to any gene: 12. CDR3 protein: CASSHVLSGPRQETQYF. DNA of the CDR3: TGCGCCAGCAGCCATGTTCTTAGCGGGCCTCGGCAAGAGACCCAGTACTTC.

With regard to this clone: Additional DNA sequences in this sample encode the identical CDR3. The chain links TRBV6-1 to TRBJ2-7; the match to TRBD2 covers 11 bases. CDR3 length: 15 residues. In germline, CDR1 is MNHNS, CDR2 SASEGT. V shed 6 bases, J shed 4 bases, and the junction held 8 bases outside the gene matches. In nucleotides, the CDR3 is TGTGCCAGCAGCCAACTGCGACTAGCGGGGTACGAGCAGTACTTC. Protein product: CASSQLRLAGYEQYF.

The chain is built from TRBV27 and TRBJ2-2; D is perhaps TRBD1 (6 bases). The CDR3 has 14 amino acids. V was clipped by 8 bases and J by 1 base, with 11 bases between them. The V gene's germline CDR1 is MNHEY and CDR2 SMNVEV (reference sequence). The CDR3 bases are TGTGCCAGCCAGGGGACGGGGAACACCGGGGAGCTGTTTTTT. Its translation is CASQGTGNTGELFF.

This rearrangement joins TRBV27 to TRBJ2-5, with TRBD2 as a possible D gene (6 bases). Between the trimmed V and J ends, which lost 5 bases and 5 bases, there was a span of 15 bases. The germline V gene encodes CDR1 MNHEY and CDR2 SMNVEV (reference sequence). The CDR3 covers 14 residues. DNA for the CDR3: TGTGCCAGCAGTCCGCGCGGGACTCGGGAGACCCAGTACTTC. This sequence encodes CASSPRGTRETQYF.

This rearrangement joins TRBV5-4 to TRBJ2-2, with a weak D call TRBD1 (5 bases). The CDR3 loop spans 16 amino acids. With 5 bases removed from V and 0 bases from J, the gap between germline ends came to 14 bases. Germline CDR1 is SGHNT and CDR2 is YYREEE (reference sequence). CDR3 nucleotides: TGTGCCAGCAGTCGATTGACAGTTGCGAACACCGGGGAGCTGTTTTTT. Protein product: CASSRLTVANTGELFF.

V usage is TRBV4-1 and J usage is TRBJ2-2, with 11 bases identical to TRBD2. V lost 1 base and J lost 4; bases outside the gene matches: 5. The CDR3 has 17 residues. In germline, CDR1 is MGHRA, CDR2 YSYEKL. CDR3 in DNA: TGCGCCAGCAGCCAAGTTCCACTAGCGGGAGCCACCGGGGAGCTGTTTTTT. Translation: CASSQVPLAGATGELFF.

The chain combines TRBV6-5 with TRBJ2-2; D is undetermined. Germline-derived CDR1 and CDR2 are MNHEY and SVGAGI. The length of the CDR3 is 15 residues. V lost 0 bases, J lost 4 bases, and 9 bases lay in between. The CDR3 region has the DNA TGTGCCAGCAGTTACTCTTCTACCCTCACCGGGGAGCTGTTTTTT. This translates into CASSYSSTLTGELFF.